The clone carrying this T cell receptor (beta chain) was picked up a small number of times. No antigen is known for it. The source of the sample is a study of blood T cells in healthy people across ages. Whole-study results and caveats: There was no known CMV status for donors, so expanded clonotype changes were possibly confounded. It was the long-lived donors that had more naive CD4+ cells and higher diversity than aged donors.

For the second PCR, which ran for roughly 7 to 11 cycles, a sample-barcoded 5' primer and a J-beta primer mix were used. Each cDNA molecule was tagged by a template-switch adaptor with 12 random nucleotides. MiXCR, run by TCRdb on the 5' RACE reads, gives a single entry per CDR3 protein. The table lists more than 750,000 distinct CDR3 sequences, almost 30% of them singletons. This CDR3 contains 14 residues. Trimming shortened V by 0 bases and J by 5 bases, and 9 bases separated the two germline ends. Germline CDR1 and CDR2: SGHRS and YFSETQ. These data are also associated with another study on T cells of mothers and their children.

The origin of this receptor is a woman in her thirties or forties in good health. V usage is TRBV5-1 and J usage is TRBJ2-1, with D perhaps being TRBD1 or TRBD2 (5 bases each). Sequencing was carried out using blood. Here the CDR3 reads CASSLGDENNEQFF. The CDR3 DNA follows: TGCGCCAGCAGCTTGGGGGACGAAAACAATGAGCAGTTCTTC.